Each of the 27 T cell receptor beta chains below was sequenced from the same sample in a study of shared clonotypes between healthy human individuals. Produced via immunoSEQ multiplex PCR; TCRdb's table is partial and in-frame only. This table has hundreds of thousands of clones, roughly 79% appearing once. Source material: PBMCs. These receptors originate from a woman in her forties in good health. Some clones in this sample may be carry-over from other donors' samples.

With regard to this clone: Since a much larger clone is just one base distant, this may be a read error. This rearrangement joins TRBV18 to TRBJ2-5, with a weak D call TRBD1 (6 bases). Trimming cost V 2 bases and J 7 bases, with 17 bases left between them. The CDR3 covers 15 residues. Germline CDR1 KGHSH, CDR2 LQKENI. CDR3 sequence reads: CASSPSPTRGGTQYF. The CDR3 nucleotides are TGTGCCAGCTCACCAAGTCCGACTCGAGGGGGGACCCAGTACTTC.

The CDR3 is CASSPRSENTGELFF. CDR3 nucleotides: TGTGCCAGCTCACCACGATCCGAGAACACCGGGGAGCTGTTTTTT. This chain joins TRBV18 and TRBJ2-2, with D uncertain. There are 15 residues in the CDR3. The germline CDR1 and CDR2 sequences are KGHSH and LQKENI. Trimming took 1 base from V and 1 from J, leaving 7 bases between them.

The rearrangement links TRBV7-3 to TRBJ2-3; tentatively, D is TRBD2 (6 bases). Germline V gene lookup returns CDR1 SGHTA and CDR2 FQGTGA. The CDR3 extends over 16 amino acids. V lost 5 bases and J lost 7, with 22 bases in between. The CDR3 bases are TGTGCCAGCAGCCTGGGGAGATTATTGCGGGAAAATACGCAGTATTTT. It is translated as CASSLGRLLRENTQYF.

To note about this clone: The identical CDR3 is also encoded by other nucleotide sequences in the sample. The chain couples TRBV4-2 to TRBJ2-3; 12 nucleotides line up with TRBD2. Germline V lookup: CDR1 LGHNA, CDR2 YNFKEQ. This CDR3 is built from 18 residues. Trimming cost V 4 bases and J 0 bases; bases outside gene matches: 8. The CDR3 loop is CASSLEGTSGRSTDTQYF. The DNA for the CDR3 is TGTGCCAGCAGCCTAGAGGGAACTAGCGGGAGGAGCACAGATACGCAGTATTTT.

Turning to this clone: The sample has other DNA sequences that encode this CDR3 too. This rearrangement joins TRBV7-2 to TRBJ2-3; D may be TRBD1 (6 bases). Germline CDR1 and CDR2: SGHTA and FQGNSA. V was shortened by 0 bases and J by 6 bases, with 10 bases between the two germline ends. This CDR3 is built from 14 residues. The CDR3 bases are TGTGCCAGCAGCTTAGCTCAGGGGTTGGATACGCAGTATTTT. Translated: CASSLAQGLDTQYF.

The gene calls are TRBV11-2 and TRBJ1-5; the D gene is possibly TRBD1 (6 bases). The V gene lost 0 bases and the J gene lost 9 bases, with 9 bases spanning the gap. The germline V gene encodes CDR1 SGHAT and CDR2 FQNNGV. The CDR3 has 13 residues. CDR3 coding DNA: TGTGCCAGCAGCTTAGAACAGGGTCGGCCCCAGCATTTT. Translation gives CASSLEQGRPQHF.

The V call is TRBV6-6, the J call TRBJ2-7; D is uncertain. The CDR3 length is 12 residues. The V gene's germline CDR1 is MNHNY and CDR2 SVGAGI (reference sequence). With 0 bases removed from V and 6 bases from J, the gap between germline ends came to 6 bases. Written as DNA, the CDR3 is TGTGCCAGCAGTTACTCGCTGTCCGAGCAGTACTTC. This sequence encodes CASSYSLSEQYF.

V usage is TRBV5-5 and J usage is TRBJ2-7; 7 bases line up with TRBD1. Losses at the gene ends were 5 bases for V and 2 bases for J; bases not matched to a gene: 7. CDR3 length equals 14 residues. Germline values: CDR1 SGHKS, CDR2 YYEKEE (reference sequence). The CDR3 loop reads CASRTGQAPYEQYF. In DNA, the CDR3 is TGTGCCAGCAGAACTGGACAGGCCCCCTACGAGCAGTACTTC.

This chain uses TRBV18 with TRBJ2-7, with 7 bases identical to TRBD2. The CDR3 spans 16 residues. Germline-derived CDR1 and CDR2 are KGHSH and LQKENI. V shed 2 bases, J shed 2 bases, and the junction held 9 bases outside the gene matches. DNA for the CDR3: TGTGCCAGCTCACCATGGAGCGGGACCACGACCTACGAGCAGTACTTC. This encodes CASSPWSGTTTYEQYF.

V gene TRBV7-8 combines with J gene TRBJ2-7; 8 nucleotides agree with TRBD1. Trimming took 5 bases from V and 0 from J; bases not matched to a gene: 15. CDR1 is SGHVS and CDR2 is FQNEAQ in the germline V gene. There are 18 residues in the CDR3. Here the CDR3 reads CASSGHTPGGYRSYEQYF. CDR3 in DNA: TGTGCCAGCAGCGGACATACCCCAGGGGGCTATCGCTCCTACGAGCAGTACTTC.

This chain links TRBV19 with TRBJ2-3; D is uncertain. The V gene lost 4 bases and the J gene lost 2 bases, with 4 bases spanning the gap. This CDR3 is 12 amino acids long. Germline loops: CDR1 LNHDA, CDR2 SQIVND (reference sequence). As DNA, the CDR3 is TGTGCCAGTAGTACCTACACAGATACGCAGTATTTT. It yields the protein CASSTYTDTQYF.

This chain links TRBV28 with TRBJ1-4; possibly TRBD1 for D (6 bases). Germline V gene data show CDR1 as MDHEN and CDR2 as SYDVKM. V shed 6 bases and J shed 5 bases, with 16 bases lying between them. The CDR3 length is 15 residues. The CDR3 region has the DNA TGTGCCAGCAGCTTAGGACAGTCAAACAATGAAAAACTGTTTTTT. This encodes CASSLGQSNNEKLFF.

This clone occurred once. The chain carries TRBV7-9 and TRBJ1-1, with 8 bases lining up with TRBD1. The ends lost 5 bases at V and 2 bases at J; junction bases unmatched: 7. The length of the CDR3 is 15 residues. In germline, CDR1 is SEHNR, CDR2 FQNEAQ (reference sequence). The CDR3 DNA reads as TGTGCCAGCAGCGCTTCCGGGACAGGTAACACTGAAGCTTTCTTT. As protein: CASSASGTGNTEAFF. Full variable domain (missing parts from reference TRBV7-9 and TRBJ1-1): DTGVSQNPRHKITKRGQNVTFRCDPISEHNRLYWYRQTLGQGPEFLTYFQNEAQLEKSRLLSDRFSAERPKGSFSTLEIQRTEQGDSAMYLCASSASGTGNTEAFFGQGTRLTVV.

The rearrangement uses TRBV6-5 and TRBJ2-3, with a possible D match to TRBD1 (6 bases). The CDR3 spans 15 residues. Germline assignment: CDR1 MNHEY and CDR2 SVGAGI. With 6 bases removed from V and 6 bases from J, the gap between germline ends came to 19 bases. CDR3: CASSRPGQSPDTQYF. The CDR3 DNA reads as TGTGCCAGCAGCCGACCGGGACAAAGCCCCGATACGCAGTATTTT.

The CDR3 sequence: CASSQDSVISGVGNQPQHF. Written as DNA, the CDR3 is TGCGCCAGCAGCCAAGACTCGGTGATCTCGGGGGTAGGCAATCAGCCCCAGCATTTT. The J gene is TRBJ1-5, the V gene TRBV4-1, with a tentative D call TRBD1 (5 bases). This CDR3 has 19 amino acids. V shed 0 bases and J shed 2 bases, with 20 bases lying between them. CDR1 and CDR2 (germline): MGHRA, YSYEKL.

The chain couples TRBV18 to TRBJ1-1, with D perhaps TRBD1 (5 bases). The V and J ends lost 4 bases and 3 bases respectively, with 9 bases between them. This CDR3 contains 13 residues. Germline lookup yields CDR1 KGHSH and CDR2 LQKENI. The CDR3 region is CASSLDTDTEAFF. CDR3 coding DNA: TGTGCCAGCTCACTGGACACGGACACTGAAGCTTTCTTT.

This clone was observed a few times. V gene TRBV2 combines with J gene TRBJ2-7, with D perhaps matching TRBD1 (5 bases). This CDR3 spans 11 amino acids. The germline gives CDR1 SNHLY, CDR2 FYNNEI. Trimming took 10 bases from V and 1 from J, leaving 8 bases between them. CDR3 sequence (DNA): TGTGCCACCCAGGGTTCCTACGAGCAGTACTTC. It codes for CATQGSYEQYF. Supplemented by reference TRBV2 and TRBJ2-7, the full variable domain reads EPEVTQTPSHQVTQMGQEVILRCVPISNHLYFYWYRQILGQKVEFLVSFYNNEISEKSEIFDDQFSVERPDGSNFTLKIRSTKLEDSAMYFCATQGSYEQYFGPGTRLTVT.

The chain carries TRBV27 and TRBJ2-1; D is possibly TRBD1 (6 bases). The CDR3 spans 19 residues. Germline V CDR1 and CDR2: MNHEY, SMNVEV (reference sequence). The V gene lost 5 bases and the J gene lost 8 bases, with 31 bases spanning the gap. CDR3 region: CASSPSSPLDSPLSDEQFF. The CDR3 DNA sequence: TGTGCCAGCAGTCCTTCAAGCCCCCTGGACAGTCCTCTCTCGGATGAGCAGTTCTTC.

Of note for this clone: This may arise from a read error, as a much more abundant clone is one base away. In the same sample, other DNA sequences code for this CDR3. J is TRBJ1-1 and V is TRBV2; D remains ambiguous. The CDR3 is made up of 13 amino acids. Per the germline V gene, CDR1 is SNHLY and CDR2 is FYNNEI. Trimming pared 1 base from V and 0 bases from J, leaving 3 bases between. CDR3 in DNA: TGTGCCAGCAGTGAAGGTGTGAACACTGAAGCTTTCTTT. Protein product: CASSEGVNTEAFF.

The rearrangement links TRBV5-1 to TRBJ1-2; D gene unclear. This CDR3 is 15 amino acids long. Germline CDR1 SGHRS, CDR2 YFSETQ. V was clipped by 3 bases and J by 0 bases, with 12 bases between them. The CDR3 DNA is TGCGCCAGCAGCTGGAGTGGCACCACTAACTATGGCTACACCTTC. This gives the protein CASSWSGTTNYGYTF.

The CDR3 DNA reads as TGCGCCAGCAGCCAAGACCAAACAGGGGTCACTGAAGCTTTCTTT. This codes for CASSQDQTGVTEAFF. The chain employs TRBV4-3 and TRBJ1-1; 7 positions agree with TRBD1. The ends lost 0 bases at V and 4 bases at J; junction bases unmatched: 5. The CDR3 covers 15 residues. Per the germline V gene, CDR1 is LGHNA and CDR2 is YSLEER.

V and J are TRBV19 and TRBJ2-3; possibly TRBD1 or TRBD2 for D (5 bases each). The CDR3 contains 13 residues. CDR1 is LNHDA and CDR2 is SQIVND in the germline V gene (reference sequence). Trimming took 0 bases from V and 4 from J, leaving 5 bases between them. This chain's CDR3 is CASSIEGADTQYF. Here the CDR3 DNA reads TGTGCCAGTAGTATAGAGGGGGCAGATACGCAGTATTTT. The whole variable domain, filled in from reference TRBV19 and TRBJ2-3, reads DGGITQSPKYLFRKEGQNVTLSCEQNLNHDAMYWYRQDPGQGLRLIYYSQIVNDFQKGDIAEGYSVSREKKESFPLTVTSAQKNPTAFYLCASSIEGADTQYFGPGTRLTVL.

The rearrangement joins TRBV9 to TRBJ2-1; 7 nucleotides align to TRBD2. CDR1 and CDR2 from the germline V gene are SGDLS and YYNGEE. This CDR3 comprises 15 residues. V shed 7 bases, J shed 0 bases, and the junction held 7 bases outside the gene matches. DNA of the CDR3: TGTGCCAGCGGGCCAGCGGGGAGCTCCTACAATGAGCAGTTCTTC. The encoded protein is CASGPAGSSYNEQFF.

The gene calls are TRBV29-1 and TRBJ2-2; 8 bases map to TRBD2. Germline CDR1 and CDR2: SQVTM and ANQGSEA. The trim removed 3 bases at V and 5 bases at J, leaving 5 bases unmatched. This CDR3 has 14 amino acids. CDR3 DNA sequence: TGCAGCGTTGAGGTGATAGCGGGAACCGGGGAGCTGTTTTTT. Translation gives CSVEVIAGTGELFF.

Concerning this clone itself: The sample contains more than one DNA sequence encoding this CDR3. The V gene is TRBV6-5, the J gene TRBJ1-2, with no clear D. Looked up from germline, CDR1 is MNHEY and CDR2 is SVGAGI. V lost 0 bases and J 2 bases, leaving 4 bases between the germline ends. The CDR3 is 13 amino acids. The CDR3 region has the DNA TGTGCCAGCAGTTACTCGCAGAACTATGGCTACACCTTC. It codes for CASSYSQNYGYTF.

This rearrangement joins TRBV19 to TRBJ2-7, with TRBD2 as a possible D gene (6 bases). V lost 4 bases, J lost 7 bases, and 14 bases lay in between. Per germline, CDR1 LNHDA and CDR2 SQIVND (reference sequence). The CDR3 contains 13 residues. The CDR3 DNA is TGTGCCAGTAGTACGGGACTCCTGGATGAGCAGTACTTC. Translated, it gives CASSTGLLDEQYF.

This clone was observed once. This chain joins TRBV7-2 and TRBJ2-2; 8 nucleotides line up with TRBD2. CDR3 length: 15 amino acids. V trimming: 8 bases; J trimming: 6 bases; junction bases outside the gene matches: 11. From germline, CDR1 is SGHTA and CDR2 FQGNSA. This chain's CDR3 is CASRSGREAAGELFF. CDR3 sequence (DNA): TGTGCCAGCCGGTCGGGGCGGGAGGCCGCCGGGGAGCTGTTTTTT.